This is a list of T cell receptor beta chains from one sample in a study of early T cells in non-severe SARS-CoV-2 infection. A single record per CDR3 protein comes from TCRdb applying MiXCR to the 5' RACE reads. The data contain about 20,000 distinct CDR3 sequences, around 4% of them seen just once; the ten biggest clones take up roughly 1.5%. Material: whole blood. The receptors stem from an adult who was a healthcare worker with PCR-confirmed SARS-CoV-2 infection or an uninfected control (not recorded which). The CDR3 runs from the conserved cysteine through the conserved F or W. Fields, in order: D gene, J gene, V gene, clone size, CDR3 protein. The D gene is left open where the match is weak. A clone size is listed for some rows: how often the clone was seen (once, few, many), or a class if it is expanded.

>.|TRBJ1-4|TRBV19|many
CASGQGNEKLFF
>TRBD2|TRBJ2-3|TRBV2|few
CASGDPRGSGDLSTDTQYF
>.|TRBJ2-7|TRBV27|few
CASSLAGTGEQYF
>.|TRBJ2-6|TRBV30|.
CAGTRGPNSGANVLTF
>TRBD1|TRBJ2-7|TRBV11-2|few
CASSLDLPGGASFYEQYF
>TRBD1|TRBJ2-5|TRBV6-1|.
CASSPLTGDQETQYF
>.|TRBJ2-3|TRBV14|few
CASSRVQGRSDTQYF
>.|TRBJ1-6|TRBV25-1|many
CASSDSWTVALHF
>TRBD2|TRBJ2-5|TRBV20-1|many
CSAVPLAVGQETQYF
>.|TRBJ2-3|TRBV10-2|medium-sized
CASSASGWADTQYF
>TRBD2|TRBJ2-7|TRBV14|many
CASSLIGGASYEQYF
>.|TRBJ2-5|TRBV12-3/TRBV12-4|medium-sized
CASSFSEGETQYF
>TRBD1|TRBJ2-7|TRBV5-1|many
CASRPGTGTEQYF
>.|TRBJ1-2|TRBV7-9|many
CASSPLAGGDGYTF
>.|TRBJ2-5|TRBV7-6|many
CASSLARGAQYF
>.|TRBJ2-7|TRBV20-1|many
CSARRQYEQYF
>.|TRBJ1-2|TRBV19|few
CASSAPTLGNYGYTF
>TRBD2|TRBJ2-1|TRBV7-9|few
CASSLPRLAGNNEQFF
>TRBD2|TRBJ2-3|TRBV11-2|many
CASTSGLAGESTDTQYF
>.|TRBJ1-2|TRBV9|many
CASSSLYGYTF
>TRBD1|TRBJ2-7|TRBV6-2/TRBV6-3|many
CASTQDRGVYEQYF
>TRBD1|TRBJ1-1|TRBV10-3|few
CAAGTGGLGTEAFF
>.|TRBJ2-5|TRBV18|many
CASSPSETQYF
>.|TRBJ1-1|TRBV18|few
CASSPPGSHFSGAFF
>TRBD1|TRBJ1-2|TRBV27|medium-sized
CASSEVARTGNGYTF
>.|TRBJ1-4|TRBV30|few
CAWRDGSREKLFF
>.|TRBJ2-1|TRBV6-1|many
CASGPWIRDGNEQFF
>.|TRBJ2-3|TRBV6-2/TRBV6-3|.
CASSLGAGWTDTQYF
>.|TRBJ2-7|TRBV3-1|few
CASSQASGAESSYEQYF
>TRBD1|TRBJ2-3|TRBV19|many
CASSVNPGTGTDTQYF
>.|TRBJ1-2|TRBV5-4|.
CASSPWGGDDGYTF
>TRBD1|TRBJ2-7|TRBV5-3|many
CARSGGQGLTYEQYF
>.|TRBJ1-1|TRBV27|.
CASSFGQTNTEAFF
>.|TRBJ2-6|TRBV5-4|many
CASSPPQGTYSGANVLTF
>.|TRBJ1-1|TRBV30|many
CAWSVRSVNTEAFF
>.|TRBJ1-2|TRBV13|many
CASSSSRGDYGYTF
>.|TRBJ2-1|TRBV10-3|many
CAITGSGDDEQFF
>.|TRBJ2-7|TRBV25-1|medium-sized
CASSEGGLHYEQYF
>TRBD1|TRBJ1-4|TRBV12-3/TRBV12-4|many
CASSLASGTGGGLFF
>TRBD2|TRBJ2-3|TRBV7-2|many
CASSPDWGAGTRTDTQYF
>.|TRBJ2-2|TRBV12-3/TRBV12-4|.
CASSGTFLTGELFF